This note documents a single T cell receptor (beta chain) sequence. A few counts support this clonotype. This receptor's antigen is unknown. Base qualities are missing; no much larger clone stands one base away. This sample is part of a study of response to subunit inactivated influenza vaccine (dated by TCRdb to 2016 to 2019). At the level of the whole study: Deep quantitative T cell receptor repertoire profiling was used in the study to track responses to a trivalent subunit inactivated influenza vaccine.

What the study reported, not specific to this receptor: According to the authors, only a limited number of new T cells may be recruited by each seasonal influenza vaccination.

The method was RT-PCR. TCRdb shows the sequencer as Illumina HiSeq 2500. TCRdb reanalyzed the raw reads on its own, using fastp at Q25 for trimming and MiXCR for clone calling, and kept in-frame beta chains. Duplicate CDR3 protein sequences are folded into a single record with the most common DNA and genes. In all, the sample holds roughly 650,000 distinct CDR3 sequences, and approximately 14% of those were seen once. The top ten constitute 11% of the sample. Sequencing used PBMCs from blood, obtained approximately 12 days after vaccination. The origin of this receptor is a man aged 50-60 years who received an inactivated influenza vaccine. Donor details come from another sample of the same person, matched by shared clones.

CDR3 sequence: CASSVGHTSGRALYF. The bases are TGTGCCAGCAGCGTAGGACACACTAGCGGGAGGGCCCTGTACTTC. The V and J segments used are TRBV9 and TRBJ2-7; 13 bases in the junction line up with TRBD2. At the junction V is shortened by 0 bases and J by 12 bases; bases outside the gene matches: 9. CDR1 and CDR2 are read off the germline V gene as SGDLS and YYNGEE. There are 15 amino acids in the CDR3, from cysteine to phenylalanine inclusive. Just CDR3 DNA is preserved here, 45 bases in frame from base 1.